Each of the 18 T cell receptor beta chains below was sequenced from the same sample in a study of blood T cell repertoires in COVID-19 (dated by TCRdb to the early 2020s). Libraries were prepared through the immunoSEQ multiplex PCR assay. Entries here come from immuneACCESS through TCRdb and include only in-frame sequences with V and J called. Some clones fail to appear in such tables; in the studies checked, an unresolved V gene covers under half of the shortfall, and the cause of the remainder is unknown. In all, the sample holds 140,000 or so clones, and approximately 85% of those were seen once. The ten largest clones capture 2.5% to 3% of the sample. The material sequenced was peripheral blood. These receptor sequences come from a middle-aged man with acute or convalescent COVID-19.

Only one count was recorded for this clone. V is TRBV23-1 and J is TRBJ1-4; TRBD1 matches 7 bases. TRBV23-1 is an ORF, with its function uncertain. Trimming at V came to 6 bases and at J to 6 bases, leaving 13 bases not matched to a gene. This CDR3 spans 16 amino acids. The CDR3 is CASRFPLQGGDEKLFF. The CDR3 DNA reads as TGCGCCAGCAGGTTCCCTCTTCAGGGGGGTGATGAAAAACTGTTTTTT.

The gene calls are TRBV11-3 and TRBJ2-1; possible D gene TRBD1, 5 bases. Trimming left V 3 bases short and J 6 bases short, with 15 bases between. The germline CDR1 and CDR2 sequences are SGHNT and YENEEA. This CDR3 region has 15 residues. The CDR3 DNA reads TGTGCCAGCAGCTTGGGTTTAGGGGCGAGCAATGAGCAGTTCTTC. This translates into CASSLGLGASNEQFF.

This clone was seen just once. J is TRBJ1-6 and V is TRBV6-2 or TRBV6-3; no definite D call. This CDR3 is built from 12 residues. Germline CDR1 MNHEY, CDR2 SVGEGT. Trimming removed 4 bases from V and 8 bases from J, with 6 bases in between. The CDR3 here is CASSFTYSPLHF. CDR3 nucleotide sequence: TGTGCCAGCAGTTTTACTTATTCACCCCTCCACTTT.

V is TRBV11-1 and J is TRBJ1-4; D not resolved. This CDR3 has 16 residues. Germline values: CDR1 SGHAT, CDR2 FQDESV (reference sequence). Trimming took off 2 bases at V and 2 bases at J, with 12 bases between the two ends. The CDR3 loop is CASSLHGGGTNEKLFF. The CDR3 DNA follows: TGTGCCAGCAGCTTACATGGAGGAGGGACTAATGAAAAACTGTTTTTT.

The chain uses TRBV3-1 (or the pseudogene TRBV3-2) and TRBJ1-3; 7 bases are shared with TRBD1. With V trimmed by 0 bases and J by 6 bases, 8 bases remained unmatched. Germline V gene data show CDR1 as LGHDT and CDR2 as YNNKEL (reference sequence). The CDR3 has 16 residues. The CDR3 spells CASSQDFQGVENTIYF. The CDR3 DNA sequence: TGTGCCAGCAGCCAAGATTTCCAGGGGGTGGAAAACACCATATATTTT.

V gene TRBV10-3 combines with J gene TRBJ2-7, with TRBD1 matching over 7 bases. The CDR3 is 11 residues long. The V gene end was trimmed by 7 bases and the J gene end by 6 bases; junction bases not matched to a gene: 3. Germline V lookup: CDR1 ENHRY, CDR2 SYGVKD. In DNA form, the CDR3 reads TGTGCCATCATTAACAGGGGCGAGCAGTACTTC. Translating gives CAIINRGEQYF.

The rearrangement joins TRBV3-1 (or the pseudogene TRBV3-2) to TRBJ1-2; D gene ambiguous. The CDR3 runs 13 residues. V was shortened by 6 bases and J by 4 bases, with 12 bases between the two germline ends. Germline lookup yields CDR1 LGHDT and CDR2 YNNKEL (reference sequence). CDR3 nucleotide sequence: TGTGCCAGCAGGGGCCGACGGGGCTATGGCTACACCTTC. Amino acid sequence: CASRGRRGYGYTF.

The chain combines TRBV27 with TRBJ2-2; D may be TRBD1 (5 bases). Trimming stripped 7 bases from V and 6 bases from J, with 12 bases between. The germline V gene encodes CDR1 MNHEY and CDR2 SMNVEV (reference sequence). The CDR3 length is 13 residues. DNA for the CDR3: TGTGCCAGCACTCCAGGGATCCCCGGGGAGCTGTTTTTT. Its protein is CASTPGIPGELFF.

The chain is built from TRBV24-1 and TRBJ2-1; D may be TRBD1 (5 bases). In germline, CDR1 is KGHDR, CDR2 SFDVKD. With 4 bases removed from V and 4 bases from J, the gap between germline ends came to 7 bases. The CDR3 is 13 residues long. CDR3 DNA sequence: TGTGCCACCAGTGAAGACAGTTACAATGAGCAGTTCTTC. Translating it yields CATSEDSYNEQFF.

The chain has TRBV18 and TRBJ1-2; D ambiguous. The ends were cut back, 3 bases at V and 4 bases at J, with 9 bases in the middle. Germline V gene sequence: CDR1 KGHSH, CDR2 LQKENI. The CDR3 length is 13 residues. As DNA, the CDR3 is TGTGCCAGCTCACCCGAGGACTCCTATGGCTACACCTTC. Protein sequence: CASSPEDSYGYTF. Using reference TRBV18 and TRBJ1-2 for the parts outside the CDR3, the full variable domain is NAGVMQNPRHLVRRRGQEARLRCSPMKGHSHVYWYRQLPEEGLKFMVYLQKENIIDESGMPKERFSAEFPKEGPSILRIQQVVRGDSAAYFCASSPEDSYGYTFGSGTRLTVV.

This clone was detected a few times. This chain joins TRBV6-1 and TRBJ2-2; 9 bases fit TRBD1. The CDR3 covers 16 residues. Germline-derived CDR1 and CDR2 are MNHNS and SASEGT. The J segment lost 6 bases and the V segment lost 0 bases, leaving 5 bases of the junction unmatched. CDR3 protein: CASSEAQGQGSGELFF. In DNA form, the CDR3 reads TGTGCCAGCAGTGAAGCTCAGGGACAGGGTTCCGGGGAGCTGTTTTTT.

The J gene is TRBJ2-1, the V gene TRBV11-2; 8 bases align to TRBD1. There are 18 residues in the CDR3. V trimming: 4 bases; J trimming: 6 bases; junction bases outside the gene matches: 17. Germline V gene lookup returns CDR1 SGHAT and CDR2 FQNNGV. The CDR3 spells CASSSRSWAAGGLNEQFF. The CDR3, as DNA: TGTGCCAGCAGCTCCCGCTCCTGGGCGGCAGGGGGCCTCAATGAGCAGTTCTTC.

The V and J genes are TRBV4-1 and TRBJ2-7; 12 nucleotides agree with TRBD1. Germline-derived CDR1 and CDR2 are MGHRA and YSYEKL. The CDR3 runs 15 residues. V trimming: 4 bases; J trimming: 2 bases; junction bases outside the gene matches: 3. The CDR3: CASSLGTGGAYEQYF. In DNA form, the CDR3 reads TGCGCCAGCAGCCTCGGGACAGGGGGCGCCTACGAGCAGTACTTC.

This chain uses TRBV28 with TRBJ2-7; possibly TRBD2 for D (5 bases). Trimming left V 1 base short and J 7 bases short, with 11 bases between. Germline CDR1 and CDR2: MDHEN and SYDVKM. The CDR3 is made up of 13 amino acids. CDR3 sequence (DNA): TGTGCCAGCAGTTTATCTACTAGTTCTGAGCAGTACTTC. It translates to CASSLSTSSEQYF.

The table lists this clone with a count of one. The rearrangement links TRBV10-3 to TRBJ1-5; 7 nucleotides align to TRBD1. V shed 2 bases and J 7 bases; nucleotides not matched to a gene: 2. The CDR3 has 13 amino acids. Per germline, CDR1 ENHRY and CDR2 SYGVKD. The DNA of the CDR3 is TGTGCCATCAGTGAGGACAGGGACCAGCCCCAGCATTTT. Amino acid sequence: CAISEDRDQPQHF.

The chain is built from TRBV25-1 and TRBJ1-5; 9 bases match TRBD1. V lost 5 bases, J lost 5 bases, and 4 bases stayed unmatched. The V gene's germline CDR1 is MGHDK and CDR2 SYGVNS. CDR3 length: 14 amino acids. In nucleotides, the CDR3 is TGTGCCAGCAGTCCGGGACAGGGCGATCAGCCCCAGCATTTT. Amino acid sequence: CASSPGQGDQPQHF.

This chain joins TRBV27 and TRBJ2-7; D might be TRBD2 (5 bases). Trimming stripped 3 bases from V and 2 bases from J, with 8 bases between. CDR1 is MNHEY and CDR2 is SMNVEV in the germline V gene (reference sequence). The CDR3 extends over 13 amino acids. CDR3 region: CASSLRAAYEQYF. CDR3 in DNA: TGTGCCAGCAGTTTGAGGGCGGCCTACGAGCAGTACTTC.

The chain joins TRBV27 to TRBJ2-5; TRBD1 might be the D (6 bases). CDR1 is MNHEY, CDR2 SMNVEV, per germline (reference sequence). The CDR3 runs to 13 residues. Trimming pared 6 bases from V and 5 bases from J, leaving 13 bases between. The CDR3 loop is CASRTGPVETQYF. CDR3 in DNA: TGTGCCAGCAGAACAGGGCCCGTTGAGACCCAGTACTTC.